The rows below give T cell receptor beta chains drawn from one sample of a study of long-term antiretroviral therapy in people with HIV. Generated by immunoSEQ multiplex PCR, the TCRdb table keeps only in-frame clones and is missing some. The table has over 30,000 clones, about 96% seen once. The sample consisted of unsorted PBMCs, taken 6.9 years after starting antiretroviral therapy. These receptors were collected from a man aged 25 to 40 with HIV. Both conserved end residues are part of each CDR3. The D gene is left open where the match is weak. Rows give clone size only sometimes, using once, few, many, or a class for an expanded clone.

CDR3	DNA	J	V	D	size
CASSVGTGRGYTF	TGTGCCAGCAGTGTAGGGACAGGGAGAGGCTACACCTTC	TRBJ1-2	TRBV25-1	TRBD1	-
CASSLFLWDIGGPNEQYF	TGTGCCAGTAGTCTCTTCCTCTGGGACATCGGAGGCCCAAACGAGCAGTACTTC	TRBJ2-7	TRBV19	-	once
CASSHQGTDPSNQPQHF	TGCGCCAGCAGCCACCAAGGGACAGACCCTAGCAATCAGCCCCAGCATTTT	TRBJ1-5	TRBV4-1	TRBD1	-
CASGPGVSEAFF	TGTGCTAGTGGACCAGGGGTTAGTGAAGCTTTCTTT	TRBJ1-1	TRBV12-5	-	-
CSAARDTEAFF	TGCAGTGCCGCTCGGGACACCGAAGCTTTCTTT	TRBJ1-1	TRBV20-1	-	-
CASTTGGSSNTGELFF	TGTGCCAGTACCACCGGGGGGAGTTCTAACACCGGGGAGCTGTTTTTT	TRBJ2-2	TRBV19	TRBD2	-
CASSMVLTTTEAFF	TGTGCCAGTAGTATGGTGCTAACAACCACTGAAGCTTTCTTT	TRBJ1-1	TRBV19	-	-
CASSQAGEDYGYTF	TGTGCCAGCAGCCAAGCAGGGGAGGACTATGGCTACACCTTC	TRBJ1-2	TRBV4-2	-	-
CASSLVNTEAFF	TGTGCCAGCAGCTTGGTGAACACTGAAGCTTTCTTT	TRBJ1-1	TRBV7-9	-	-
CASSTAPGTGAYEQYF	TGTGCCAGCAGCACAGCCCCCGGGACAGGGGCCTACGAGCAGTACTTC	TRBJ2-7	TRBV7-8	TRBD1	-
CASAGGSPYNSPLHF	TGTGCCAGCGCTGGGGGGAGCCCCTATAATTCACCCCTCCACTTT	TRBJ1-6	TRBV7-8	-	-
CASTASLSGSSEQYF	TGTGCCAGTACCGCATCCCTGAGCGGGAGTTCCGAGCAGTACTTC	TRBJ2-7	TRBV19	TRBD2	once
CSAERGRGTDTQYF	TGCAGCGCCGAACGGGGGAGGGGCACAGATACGCAGTATTTT	TRBJ2-3	TRBV29-1	TRBD2	-
CASSQESHGSTFRDEQFF	TGCGCCAGCAGCCAAGAATCACATGGCTCAACCTTTCGAGATGAGCAGTTCTTC	TRBJ2-1	TRBV4-3	-	-
CAIAERTGELFF	TGTGCCATAGCGGAACGCACCGGGGAGCTGTTTTTT	TRBJ2-2	TRBV7-8	-	-
CAISEPGRYEAFF	TGTGCCATCAGTGAGCCCGGCCGATATGAGGCTTTCTTT	TRBJ1-1	TRBV10-3	-	-
CASSSQPWTANYGYTF	TGTGCCAGCAGCTCCCAACCCTGGACAGCTAACTATGGCTACACCTTC	TRBJ1-2	TRBV7-8	-	once
CASSNRRRNTEAFF	TGTGCCAGCAGTAACAGGCGACGGAACACTGAAGCTTTCTTT	TRBJ1-1	TRBV6-1	-	-
CASSQDEGTGAGGYTF	TGTGCCAGCAGCCAAGACGAGGGGACGGGGGCCGGAGGCTACACCTTC	TRBJ1-2	TRBV4-2	-	-
CASSHGAAGDTEAFF	TGTGCCAGCAGCCATGGGGCCGCTGGGGACACTGAAGCTTTCTTT	TRBJ1-1	TRBV14	-	-
CASRQTGLDTQYF	TGTGCCAGCAGGCAAACAGGGCTAGATACGCAGTATTTT	TRBJ2-3	TRBV7-9	-	-
CASSGGGETQYF	TGTGCCAGCAGTGGGGGGGGCGAGACCCAGTACTTC	TRBJ2-5	TRBV6-1	-	-
CASSPSSGGATDTQYF	TGTGCCAGCAGCCCCAGCAGCGGGGGGGCCACAGATACGCAGTATTTT	TRBJ2-3	TRBV11-3	TRBD2	-
CASSYEYRGNTEAFF	TGTGCCAGCAGTTACGAGTACAGGGGGAACACTGAAGCTTTCTTT	TRBJ1-1	TRBV6-5	TRBD1	-
CASSPDRAWEQYF	TGCGCCAGCAGCCCCGACAGGGCATGGGAGCAGTACTTC	TRBJ2-7	TRBV5-1	TRBD1	-
CASSYSGRLTF	TGTGCCAGCAGTTACTCTGGCCGTCTCACCTTC	TRBJ1-2	TRBV6-5	-	-
CASSWGPGSYEQYF	TGCGCCAGCAGCTGGGGTCCTGGCTCCTACGAGCAGTACTTC	TRBJ2-7	TRBV5-1	-	-
CASSQDRASGAYNEQFF	TGTGCCAGCAGCCAAGATCGGGCTAGCGGGGCTTACAATGAGCAGTTCTTC	TRBJ2-1	TRBV4-2	TRBD2	-
CASSDRVGELFF	TGTGCCAGCAGTGACAGAGTCGGGGAGCTGTTTTTT	TRBJ2-2	TRBV6-6	-	-
CASRANLWVHQPQHF	TGTGCCAGCAGGGCAAACCTGTGGGTTCATCAGCCCCAGCATTTT	TRBJ1-5	TRBV2	-	-
CASRGRGGNQPQHF	TGTGCCAGCAGAGGTAGGGGGGGTAATCAGCCCCAGCATTTT	TRBJ1-5	TRBV6-5	-	-
CASSGGTGMDTQYF	TGTGCCAGCAGCGGCGGGACAGGGATGGATACGCAGTATTTT	TRBJ2-3	TRBV9	TRBD1	-
CASSARGPGNTIYF	TGTGCCAGCAGCGCGAGGGGGCCTGGAAACACCATATATTTT	TRBJ1-3	TRBV11-2	TRBD1	-